Shown below are 18 T cell receptor beta chains from a single sample sequenced in a study of cytomegalovirus exposure and HLA in healthy donors. Clones were sequenced by immunoSEQ multiplex PCR, and TCRdb holds only the in-frame ones, with some missing. Here the sample spans about 300,000 clones, over 75% being singletons. Sequenced: PBMCs. These receptors were collected from a woman between 18 and 30 years old in good health and CMV-seronegative.

This chain links TRBV19 with TRBJ2-7; D unclear. V was clipped by 3 bases and J by 2 bases, with 11 bases between them. This CDR3 contains 14 residues. In germline, CDR1 is LNHDA, CDR2 SQIVND (reference sequence). The CDR3 coding sequence is TGTGCCAGTAGTATGGGCTCGCCGGCCTACGAGCAGTACTTC. Protein sequence: CASSMGSPAYEQYF.

The chain carries TRBV28 and TRBJ1-2; a weak D match, TRBD1 (5 bases). CDR1 and CDR2 from the germline V gene are MDHEN and SYDVKM. This CDR3 contains 15 residues. V lost 5 bases and J 8 bases, leaving 21 bases between the germline ends. The CDR3 region is CASSPFQGATWGYTF. CDR3 coding DNA: TGTGCCAGCAGTCCTTTTCAGGGTGCTACTTGGGGCTACACCTTC.

V and J are TRBV15 and TRBJ2-7; D may be TRBD1 (6 bases). In germline, CDR1 is LNHNV, CDR2 YYDKDF (reference sequence). This CDR3 contains 14 residues. V shed 3 bases and J shed 1 base, with 10 bases lying between them. The CDR3 DNA sequence: TGTGCCACCAGCAGGACAGGCGGGTCCTACGAGCAGTACTTC. This encodes CATSRTGGSYEQYF.

The rearrangement uses TRBV9 and TRBJ2-4; the match to TRBD1 covers 7 bases. CDR3 size: 16 residues. The V gene end was trimmed by 3 bases and the J gene end by 2 bases; junction bases not matched to a gene: 8. Germline loops: CDR1 SGDLS, CDR2 YYNGEE. The CDR3 region is CASSAFSTGSKNIQYF. The CDR3 DNA follows: TGTGCCAGCAGCGCCTTCTCGACAGGGTCCAAAAACATTCAGTACTTC.

The chain is built from TRBV11-2 and TRBJ1-2, with D possibly TRBD1 on 6 matching bases. The V end lost 4 bases, the J end lost 8 bases, and 20 bases lay between the germline ends. Per germline, CDR1 SGHAT and CDR2 FQNNGV. The length of the CDR3 is 15 residues. The CDR3 reads CASSSPHTGIRGYTF. The DNA of the CDR3 is TGTGCCAGCAGCTCACCTCACACAGGGATTAGAGGCTACACCTTC.

The chain employs TRBV11-2 and TRBJ1-3; D remains ambiguous. V dropped 5 bases and J dropped 4 bases, with 12 bases sitting between them. The CDR3 sequence is 14 residues long. The V gene's germline CDR1 is SGHAT and CDR2 FQNNGV. The CDR3 nucleotides are TGTGCCAGCAGCCTATCAAAATTGGGAAACACCATATATTTT. This translates into CASSLSKLGNTIYF.

The genes are TRBV7-2 and TRBJ2-7; no definite D call. CDR1 SGHTA and CDR2 FQGNSA come from the germline V gene. The CDR3 runs 14 residues. Trimming removed 0 bases from V and 3 bases from J, with 9 bases in between. The CDR3 sequence: CASSLAHRDYEQYF. The CDR3 nucleotides are TGTGCCAGCAGCTTAGCGCATCGAGACTACGAGCAGTACTTC.

The chain employs TRBV10-1 and TRBJ1-1, with D uncertain. V gave up 3 bases and J gave up 4 bases, with 9 bases separating them. The CDR3 is made up of 13 amino acids. CDR1 WNHNN and CDR2 SYGVQD come from the germline V gene (reference sequence). The DNA for the CDR3 is TGCGCCAGCAGTGAAGGCCGCGGCACTGAAGCTTTCTTT. Its translation: CASSEGRGTEAFF.

The V call is TRBV27, the J call TRBJ1-1; tentatively, D is TRBD1 (6 bases). CDR1 is MNHEY and CDR2 is SMNVEV in the germline V gene (reference sequence). Trimming removed 5 bases from V and 7 bases from J, with 14 bases in between. The CDR3 has 13 amino acids. CDR3 coding DNA: TGTGCCAGCAGTCCCCGCGGGGGCCGTGAAGCTTTCTTT. Translated: CASSPRGGREAFF.

The V call is TRBV9, the J call TRBJ2-3, with TRBD2 matching 11 bases. The CDR3 covers 16 residues. V dropped 0 bases and J dropped 3; count of bases not matched to a gene: 3. Germline CDR1 and CDR2: SGDLS and YYNGEE. The CDR3 spells CASSVGVAGGTDTQYF. CDR3 nucleotides: TGTGCCAGCAGCGTAGGGGTAGCGGGAGGGACAGATACGCAGTATTTT.

The chain carries TRBV2 and TRBJ1-2; TRBD1 matches at 9 bases. Germline lookup yields CDR1 SNHLY and CDR2 FYNNEI. The CDR3 runs 13 residues. Trimming at V came to 7 bases and at J to 2 bases, leaving 2 bases not matched to a gene. CDR3 DNA: TGTGCCAGCACCGGGACAGGGAACTATGGCTACACCTTC. It is translated as CASTGTGNYGYTF.

This clone has just a few counts. This sequence joins TRBV28 and TRBJ1-6; 8 nucleotides match TRBD1. Germline assignment: CDR1 MDHEN and CDR2 SYDVKM. The junction had 7 bases not matched to a gene; V was cut back by 5 bases and J by 7 bases. The CDR3 length is 15 residues. The chain's CDR3 is CASSPRQGWNSPLHF. The DNA for the CDR3 is TGTGCCAGCAGTCCCAGACAGGGGTGGAATTCACCCCTCCACTTT.

The CDR3 loop is CASRVEVGLGNTGELFF. As DNA, the CDR3 is TGCGCCAGCAGGGTTGAGGTGGGACTAGGAAACACCGGGGAGCTGTTTTTT. The chain uses TRBV5-1 and TRBJ2-2; 8 positions agree with TRBD2. Trimming took 5 bases from V and 2 from J; bases not matched to a gene: 11. The CDR3 covers 17 residues. The germline V gene has CDR1 SGHRS and CDR2 YFSETQ.

The rearrangement links TRBV20-1 to TRBJ2-7, with unresolved D. Trimming took off 5 bases at V and 5 bases at J, with 10 bases between the two ends. Per the germline V gene, CDR1 is DFQATT and CDR2 is SNEGSKA (reference sequence). The CDR3 spans 11 residues. The CDR3 sequence: CSAPRPDEQYF. CDR3 nucleotides: TGCAGTGCTCCCCGCCCGGACGAGCAGTACTTC.

V usage is TRBV9 and J usage is TRBJ2-6; tentative D call: TRBD1 (6 bases). Deletions cut 3 bases from V and 2 bases from J, with 15 bases between. The CDR3 extends over 17 amino acids. Per germline, CDR1 SGDLS and CDR2 YYNGEE. Here the CDR3 reads CASSEPTGMAGANVLTF. The CDR3 DNA is TGTGCCAGCAGCGAACCTACAGGGATGGCTGGGGCCAACGTCCTGACTTTC. Using reference TRBV9 and TRBJ2-6 for the parts outside the CDR3, the full variable domain is DSGVTQTPKHLITATGQRVTLRCSPRSGDLSVYWYQQSLDQGLQFLIQYYNGEERAKGNILERFSAQQFPDLHSELNLSSLELGDSALYFCASSEPTGMAGANVLTFGAGSRLTVL.

This clone showed up just once. The chain recombines TRBV14 with TRBJ2-3; TRBD2 aligns across 11 bases. The CDR3 contains 16 residues. CDR1 SGHDN and CDR2 FVKESK come from the germline V gene. The V segment lost 6 bases and the J segment 0 bases; nucleotides outside the gene matches: 5. Here the CDR3 reads CASRETSGMSTDTQYF. CDR3 bases: TGTGCCAGCAGAGAGACTAGCGGGATGAGCACAGATACGCAGTATTTT.

The chain employs TRBV5-1 and TRBJ2-1; 9 positions agree with TRBD2. This CDR3 region has 14 residues. Trimming cost V 2 bases and J 8 bases; bases outside gene matches: 5. Germline V gene data show CDR1 as SGHRS and CDR2 as YFSETQ. CDR3 bases: TGCGCCAGCAGCTTTAGCGGGAGCGGGGATGAGCAGTTCTTC. This gives the protein CASSFSGSGDEQFF. The full variable domain, completed using reference TRBV5-1 and TRBJ2-1, is KAGVTQTPRYLIKTRGQQVTLSCSPISGHRSVSWYQQTPGQGLQFLFEYFSETQRNKGNFPGRFSGRQFSNSRSEMNVSTLELGDSALYLCASSFSGSGDEQFFGPGTRLTVL.

This clone has a handful of counts. This chain connects TRBV7-2 to TRBJ2-7; 8 bases agree with TRBD2. Germline V gene sequence: CDR1 SGHTA, CDR2 FQGNSA. V lost 5 bases to trimming and J lost 2 bases; unmatched junction nucleotides: 5. There are 14 residues in the CDR3. This chain's CDR3 is CASSPRTSTYEQYF. The CDR3 DNA reads as TGTGCCAGCAGCCCCCGGACTAGCACCTACGAGCAGTACTTC.